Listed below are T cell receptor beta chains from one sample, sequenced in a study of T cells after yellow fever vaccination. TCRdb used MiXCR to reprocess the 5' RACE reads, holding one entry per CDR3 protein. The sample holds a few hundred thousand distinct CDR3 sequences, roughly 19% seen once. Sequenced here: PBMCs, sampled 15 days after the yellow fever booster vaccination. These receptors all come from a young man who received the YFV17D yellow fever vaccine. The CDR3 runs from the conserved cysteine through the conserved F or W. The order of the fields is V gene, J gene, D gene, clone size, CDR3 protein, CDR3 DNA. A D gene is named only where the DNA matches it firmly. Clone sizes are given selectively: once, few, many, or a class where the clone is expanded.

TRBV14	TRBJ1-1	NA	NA	CASSQDWGDNTEAFF	TGTGCCAGCAGCCAAGATTGGGGGGACAACACTGAAGCTTTCTTT
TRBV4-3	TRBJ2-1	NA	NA	CASSQEAAGYNKQFF	TGCGCCAGCAGCCAAGAGGCCGCGGGCTACAATAAGCAGTTCTTC
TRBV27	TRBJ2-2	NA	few	CASSILGERLRHGNTGELFF	TGTGCCAGCTCCATATTGGGGGAGCGGCTGCGCCACGGGAACACCGGGGAGCTGTTTTTT
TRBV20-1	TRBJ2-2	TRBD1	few	CSARGTGANTGELFF	TGCAGTGCTAGAGGGACAGGGGCGAACACCGGGGAGCTGTTTTTT
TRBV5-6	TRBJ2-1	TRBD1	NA	CASSYLGQGYNEQFF	TGTGCCAGCAGCTACCTGGGACAGGGCTACAATGAGCAGTTCTTC
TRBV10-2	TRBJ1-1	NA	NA	CASSEPTGNTEAFF	TGCGCCAGCAGTGAGCCGACAGGGAACACTGAAGCTTTCTTT
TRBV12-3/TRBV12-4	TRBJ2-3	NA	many	CASSRDTITDTQYF	TGTGCCAGCAGCCGGGACACGATCACAGATACGCAGTATTTT
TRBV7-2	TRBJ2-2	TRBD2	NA	CASLPRGGAGELFF	TGTGCCAGCTTACCACGGGGGGGTGCCGGGGAGCTGTTTTTT
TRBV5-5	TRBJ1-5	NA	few	CASSFGGVSNQPQHF	TGTGCCAGCAGCTTTGGAGGGGTTAGCAATCAGCCCCAGCATTTT
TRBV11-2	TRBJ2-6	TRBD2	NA	CASSSRLAEESGANVLTF	TGTGCCAGCAGCTCCCGACTAGCGGAAGAATCTGGGGCCAACGTCCTGACTTTC
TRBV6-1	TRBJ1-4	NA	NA	CASREVGGKLFF	TGTGCCAGCAGGGAAGTAGGGGGGAAACTGTTTTTT
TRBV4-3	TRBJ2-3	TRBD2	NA	CASSSQAGGPSDTQYF	TGCGCCAGCAGCTCACAAGCGGGAGGGCCCTCAGATACGCAGTATTTT
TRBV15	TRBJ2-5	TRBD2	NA	CATSRGAVLAGQETQYF	TGTGCCACCAGCAGAGGAGCGGTTCTAGCGGGGCAAGAGACCCAGTACTTC
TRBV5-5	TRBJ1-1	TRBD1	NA	CASRRDRGEAFF	TGTGCCAGCAGGCGGGACAGGGGAGAAGCTTTCTTT
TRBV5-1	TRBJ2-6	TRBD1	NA	CASSDRGITGANVLTF	TGCGCCAGCAGCGACAGGGGGATAACTGGGGCCAACGTCCTGACTTTC
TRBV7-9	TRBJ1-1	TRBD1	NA	CASSKRTGRENTEAFF	TGTGCCAGCAGCAAACGGACAGGACGGGAGAACACTGAAGCTTTCTTT
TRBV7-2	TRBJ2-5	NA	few	CASSPGGGSLETQYF	TGTGCCAGCAGCCCCGGAGGTGGCTCTTTAGAGACCCAGTACTTC
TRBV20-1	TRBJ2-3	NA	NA	CSAGATQRTQYF	TGCAGTGCCGGAGCCACGCAAAGAACGCAGTATTTT
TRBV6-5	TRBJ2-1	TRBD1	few	CASSYSGQANNEQFF	TGTGCCAGCAGTTACTCGGGACAGGCGAACAATGAGCAGTTCTTC
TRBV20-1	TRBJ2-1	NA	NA	CSASLRGQDGGSYNEQFF	TGCAGTGCTAGTTTAAGAGGTCAGGACGGGGGATCCTACAATGAGCAGTTCTTC
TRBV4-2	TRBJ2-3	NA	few	CASSQEGAASTDTQYF	TGTGCCAGCAGCCAAGAAGGAGCGGCAAGCACAGATACGCAGTATTTT
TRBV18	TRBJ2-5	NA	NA	CASSPPGQKYQETQYF	TGTGCCAGCTCACCACCGGGACAAAAGTACCAAGAGACCCAGTACTTC
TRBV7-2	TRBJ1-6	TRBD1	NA	CASSPYPGQGNSPLHF	TGTGCCAGCAGCCCCTACCCCGGACAGGGAAATTCACCCCTCCACTTT
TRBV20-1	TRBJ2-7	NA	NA	CSAREWSQGTTYEQYF	TGCAGTGCTAGAGAGTGGTCACAGGGAACTACCTACGAGCAGTACTTC
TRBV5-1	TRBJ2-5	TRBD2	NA	CASTRGSSGFQETQYF	TGCGCCAGCACCCGGGGGAGTAGCGGGTTCCAAGAGACCCAGTACTTC
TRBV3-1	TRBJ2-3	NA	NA	CASSNRDQFPDTQYF	TGTGCCAGCAGTAACCGGGACCAATTCCCAGATACGCAGTATTTT
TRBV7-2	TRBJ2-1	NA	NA	CASSLPLAGPYNEQFF	TGTGCCAGCAGCTTACCCTTAGCAGGACCCTACAATGAGCAGTTCTTC